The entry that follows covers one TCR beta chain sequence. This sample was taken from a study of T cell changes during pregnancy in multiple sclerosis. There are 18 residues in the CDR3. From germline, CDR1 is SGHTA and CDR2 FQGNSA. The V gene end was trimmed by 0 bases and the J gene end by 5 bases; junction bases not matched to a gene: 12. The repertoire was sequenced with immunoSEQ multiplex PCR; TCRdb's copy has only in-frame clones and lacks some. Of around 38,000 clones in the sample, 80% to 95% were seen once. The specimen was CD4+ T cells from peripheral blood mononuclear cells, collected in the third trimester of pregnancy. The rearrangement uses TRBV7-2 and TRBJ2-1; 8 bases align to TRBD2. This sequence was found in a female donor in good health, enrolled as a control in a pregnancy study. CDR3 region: CASSLAGGASLRNNEQFF. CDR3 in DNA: TGTGCCAGCAGCTTAGCCGGGGGGGCGTCTCTCCGAAACAATGAGCAGTTCTTC.